The 21 T cell receptor beta chains below all came from one sample that was sequenced in a study of immune characterization of retroperitoneal liposarcoma. TCRdb reanalysed the PCR reads using MiXCR and keeps one entry per CDR3 protein. This sample has some 9,800 distinct CDR3 sequences; 25% to 35% occur once, and the top ten carry about 8%. The sample comprised tumor tissue. Receptors originate from a female donor with retroperitoneal liposarcoma.

The J gene is TRBJ2-7, the V gene TRBV25-1, with D unresolved. The DNA end is a closer match to TRBJ2-5, so the J assignment may be wrong. The germline gives CDR1 MGHDK, CDR2 SYGVNS. This CDR3 comprises 14 residues. CDR3 DNA: TGTGCCAGCAGTGGGGTGGGCCGTGGGGAGACCCAGTACTTC. It codes for CASSGVGRGETQYF.

This clonotype was observed many times. This chain connects TRBV6-1 to TRBJ2-1, with 8 bases lining up with TRBD1. Germline values: CDR1 MNHNS, CDR2 SASEGT. V lost 5 bases to trimming and J lost 10 bases; unmatched junction nucleotides: 7. The CDR3 totals 13 residues. The chain's CDR3 is CASSRTGPYEQFF. The CDR3 region has the DNA TGTGCCAGCAGTAGGACAGGGCCCTACGAGCAGTTCTTC.

This clonotype was seen a few times. The chain links TRBV6-1 to TRBJ1-6, with 9 nucleotides matching TRBD1. J was trimmed by 4 bases and V by 6 bases; bases with no gene match: 7. In germline, CDR1 is MNHNS, CDR2 SASEGT. The CDR3 runs to 16 residues. CDR3 sequence: CASSYTGGPYNSPLHF. The CDR3 region has the DNA TGTGCCAGCAGCTATACAGGGGGCCCTTATAATTCACCCCTCCACTTT.

By share, this clonotype ranks as medium-sized. This chain connects TRBV6-1 to TRBJ2-1, with 9 bases identical to TRBD1. Trimming at V came to 2 bases and at J to 10 bases, leaving 15 bases not matched to a gene. This CDR3 region has 17 residues. The germline gives CDR1 MNHNS, CDR2 SASEGT. The CDR3 loop reads CASSEYNWGQGSYEQFF. For the CDR3, the DNA is TGTGCCAGCAGTGAATATAACTGGGGACAGGGCTCCTACGAGCAGTTCTTC.

V usage is TRBV7-2 and J usage is TRBJ2-5; maybe TRBD2 (5 bases). Germline CDR1 is SGHTA and CDR2 is FQGNSA. The length of the CDR3 is 13 residues. Trimming removed 5 bases at V and 11 bases at J, with 18 bases between. This CDR3 is CASSQEGSGKQYF. The CDR3 DNA is TGTGCCAGCAGCCAAGAAGGGTCCGGGAAGCAGTACTTC.

This clonotype is medium-sized (0.01 to 0.1%). This chain joins TRBV7-9 and TRBJ2-5, with D possibly being TRBD2 (7 bases). Trimming took 6 bases from V and 5 from J, leaving 19 bases between them. CDR1 is SEHNR and CDR2 is FQNEAQ in the germline V gene (reference sequence). The CDR3 has 15 residues. CDR3 sequence reads: CASSKGGAFKETQYF. The CDR3 DNA sequence: TGTGCCAGCAGTAAAGGGGGGGCTTTCAAGGAGACCCAGTACTTC.

The CDR3 is CASSPSGSGNEQYF. CDR3 DNA: TGTGCCAGCAGTCCTAGCGGGAGTGGCAATGAGCAGTACTTC. The chain joins TRBV7-4 to TRBJ2-5; the match to TRBD2 covers 10 bases. The germline V gene encodes CDR1 SGHVT and CDR2 SQSDAQ. Unmatched junction bases numbered 12, after V lost 6 bases and J lost 11 bases. The CDR3 sequence is 14 residues long.

The rearrangement joins TRBV11-2 to TRBJ2-3; 9 nucleotides agree with TRBD2. The CDR3 is 17 residues long. V was clipped by 7 bases and J by 3 bases; unmatched bases: 14. Germline CDR1 and CDR2: SGHAT and FQNNGV. The CDR3 DNA is TGTGCCAGCACCCCCTCGGGGCGGGAGGGCCGAACAGATACGCAGTATTTT. This encodes CASTPSGREGRTDTQYF.

Judged by abundance, this clonotype is medium-sized. V and J are TRBV6-1 and TRBJ2-1; 12 bases map to TRBD2. Germline V gene data show CDR1 as MNHNS and CDR2 as SASEGT. The CDR3 is 13 amino acids. J gave up 13 bases and V 3 bases, and 4 bases lay outside the gene matches. CDR3 region: CASSDWTSGVQFF. The CDR3 DNA reads TGTGCCAGCAGTGATTGGACTAGCGGGGTCCAGTTCTTC.

There are a few counts of this clonotype. This chain links TRBV27 with TRBJ2-4; D possibly corresponds to TRBD1 (5 bases). Germline V gives CDR1 MNHEY, CDR2 SMNVEV (reference sequence). The CDR3 length is 13 residues. With 6 bases removed from V and 13 bases from J, the gap between germline ends came to 19 bases. DNA of the CDR3: TGTGCCAGCAGACCTGACAGTTACAATGAGCAGTACTTC. Amino acids: CASRPDSYNEQYF.

This clonotype was seen at least ten times. The chain couples TRBV6-6 to TRBJ2-1; 11 bases map to TRBD2. V shed 1 base, J shed 10 bases, and the junction held 6 bases outside the gene matches. There are 15 residues in the CDR3. Germline lookup yields CDR1 MNHNY and CDR2 SVGAGI (reference sequence). The CDR3 loop is CASSYLGLADYEQFF. The CDR3 DNA reads as TGTGCCAGCAGTTACTTGGGACTAGCGGATTACGAGCAGTTCTTC.

There are many counts of this clonotype. V usage is TRBV12-3 or TRBV12-4 and J usage is TRBJ1-2, with a weak D call TRBD1 (6 bases). This CDR3 has 14 amino acids. Trimming removed 3 bases from V and 3 bases from J, with 11 bases in between. The CDR3, as DNA: TGTGCCAGCAGTTTCAGGGGTGTTGACTATGGCTACACCTTC. It translates to CASSFRGVDYGYTF.

The genes are TRBV7-4 and TRBJ2-5; the match to TRBD1 covers 7 bases. The J call is in doubt because the DNA end fits TRBJ2-1 better. The germline gives CDR1 SGHVT, CDR2 SQSDAQ. This CDR3 has 14 residues. The CDR3 here is CASSLPGQPYEQFF. As DNA, the CDR3 is TGTGCCAGCAGCCTACCGGGACAGCCCTACGAGCAGTTCTTC.

This clonotype has ten or more counts. The V and J genes are TRBV11-3 and TRBJ2-1; D is possibly TRBD2 (6 bases). The CDR3 length is 16 residues. V was shortened by 5 bases and J by 10 bases, with 24 bases between the two germline ends. CDR1 and CDR2 (germline): SGHNT, YENEEA. CDR3 coding DNA: TGTGCCAGCAGCCCAGGCGGGGCTCAGAGCTCCTACGAGCAGTTCTTC. Protein sequence: CASSPGGAQSSYEQFF.

On this clonotype itself: A much larger clone sits a single nucleotide away, making a read error possible. The CDR3 DNA reads TGTGCCAGCAGCCCTAGCCCGACAGGGTCAGCGAACACCGGGGAGCTGTTTTTT. Amino acid sequence: CASSPSPTGSANTGELFF. The chain is built from TRBV7-9 and TRBJ2-2; 7 nucleotides line up with TRBD1. Losses at the gene ends were 5 bases for V and 0 bases for J; bases not matched to a gene: 12. Germline CDR1 reads SEHNR; CDR2 reads FQNEAQ (reference sequence). The CDR3 has 18 amino acids.

Worth noting for this clonotype: A much larger clone lies a single base off, so this may be a read error. The rearrangement joins TRBV10-2 to TRBJ2-7; the D call may be TRBD1 or TRBD2 (5 bases each). The V end was cut by 8 bases, the J end by 7 bases, with 15 bases between. The germline V gene encodes CDR1 WSHSY and CDR2 SAAADI. The CDR3 is 12 residues long. CDR3 DNA sequence: TGCGCCAGCTACGAGGGGTACAATGAGCAGTACGTC. This translates into CASYEGYNEQYV.

In this sample, this clonotype turned up many times. This chain joins TRBV6-1 and TRBJ2-1, with 7 positions matching TRBD2. Germline values: CDR1 MNHNS, CDR2 SASEGT. The J segment lost 7 bases and the V segment lost 5 bases, leaving 8 bases of the junction unmatched. CDR3 length equals 14 residues. The DNA of the CDR3 is TGTGCCAGCAGTTCCGACGGGGAGGGGAATGAGCAGTTCTTC. Translated, it gives CASSSDGEGNEQFF.

In its sample, this clonotype is large. J is TRBJ2-5 and V is TRBV6-1; TRBD1 might be the D (5 bases). V was clipped by 0 bases and J by 0 bases, with 8 bases between them. The CDR3 is made up of 15 amino acids. Germline CDR1 MNHNS, CDR2 SASEGT. CDR3 in DNA: TGTGCCAGCAGTGAAGCTGACAGATACCAAGAGACCCAGTACTTC. Amino acid sequence: CASSEADRYQETQYF.

In its sample, this clonotype is medium-sized. This CDR3 is CASSPSGGSLSYEQYF. In DNA form, the CDR3 reads TGTGCCAGCAGCCCAAGTGGCGGGAGTCTCTCCTACGAGCAGTACTTC. The rearrangement uses TRBV7-6 and TRBJ2-1, with 7 bases identical to TRBD2. TRBJ2-7 matches the DNA end more closely, so the J call is doubtful. The CDR3 consists of 16 residues. Germline CDR1 and CDR2: SGHVS and FNYEAQ.

This clonotype was observed at least ten times. The chain uses TRBV6-1 and TRBJ2-3; maybe TRBD1 (6 bases). The length of the CDR3 is 12 residues. V dropped 10 bases and J dropped 3 bases, with 11 bases sitting between them. CDR1 and CDR2 (germline): MNHNS, SASEGT. The CDR3 nucleotides are TGTGCCACCTCTAGGGGGACAGATACGCAGTATTTT. Protein product: CATSRGTDTQYF.

The chain is built from TRBV6-1 and TRBJ2-1; D not resolved. Matching the DNA end better, TRBJ2-7 makes the J call doubtful. Germline CDR1 is MNHNS and CDR2 is SASEGT. This CDR3 is built from 12 residues. Here the CDR3 reads CASSLPGREQYF. CDR3 in DNA: TGTGCCAGCAGTTTGCCCGGGCGGGAGCAGTACTTC.